The next 27 T cell receptor beta chains were all read from a single sample in a study of T cell responses to AZD1222 COVID-19 vaccine. Data came from immunoSEQ multiplex PCR; TCRdb stores just in-frame clones and leaves some out. The repertoire has about 140,000 clones, approximately 95% of them found once; the top ten carry 6.5% to 8%. The sample consisted of peripheral blood, taken 28 days after the second AZD1222 dose. The receptors were sampled from an adult who received the AZD1222 COVID-19 vaccine.

The chain joins TRBV12-3 or TRBV12-4 to TRBJ1-1; D remains ambiguous. The CDR3 contains 13 residues. The ends were cut back, 2 bases at V and 4 bases at J, with 8 bases in the middle. CDR3 sequence (DNA): TGTGCCAGCAGTTTACTAGGGTCCACTGAAGCTTTCTTT. Protein: CASSLLGSTEAFF.

The chain uses TRBV6-5 and TRBJ2-3, with 9 bases identical to TRBD2. Germline V lookup: CDR1 MNHEY, CDR2 SVGAGI. Trimming took 4 bases from V and 3 from J; bases not matched to a gene: 8. The CDR3 length is 16 residues. This chain's CDR3 is CASSSPGGGATDTQYF. The CDR3 DNA reads as TGTGCCAGCAGTTCCCCGGGCGGGGGGGCAACAGATACGCAGTATTTT.

The sample holds one count of this clone. The identical CDR3 is also encoded by other nucleotide sequences in the sample. The chain combines TRBV6-5 with TRBJ2-2, with D uncertain. V lost 3 bases and J lost 1, with 6 bases in between. Per germline, CDR1 MNHEY and CDR2 SVGAGI. The CDR3 totals 14 residues. The CDR3 DNA reads TGTGCCAGCAGTTATGGCGGGAACACCGGGGAGCTGTTTTTT. It codes for CASSYGGNTGELFF.

The CDR3 DNA is TGTGCCAGCTCACTAACTGAGACAGGGGCCGAGCAGTACTTC. Encoded protein: CASSLTETGAEQYF. V gene TRBV18 combines with J gene TRBJ2-7; 8 bases map to TRBD1. The CDR3 loop spans 14 amino acids. Germline V gives CDR1 KGHSH, CDR2 LQKENI. J gave up 6 bases and V 4 bases, and 8 bases lay outside the gene matches.

CDR3 in amino acids: CASSLEGYRTYGYTF. The CDR3 bases are TGTGCCAGCAGCTTGGAGGGGTATAGGACCTATGGCTACACCTTC. J is TRBJ1-2 and V is TRBV5-6; D perhaps matches TRBD1 (5 bases). The germline V gene encodes CDR1 SGHDT and CDR2 YYEEEE. The CDR3 is made up of 15 amino acids. V was pared by 0 bases and J by 4 bases, with 13 bases between.

The CDR3 protein is CASRRGPGEAFF. The CDR3, as DNA: TGTGCCAGCAGGAGGGGGCCTGGTGAAGCTTTCTTT. This chain connects TRBV12-3 or TRBV12-4 to TRBJ1-1; 7 bases match TRBD1. The CDR3 sequence is 12 residues long. The junction had 5 bases not matched to a gene; V was cut back by 6 bases and J by 7 bases.

The CDR3 protein is CSASSSLSYEQYF. The CDR3 nucleotides read TGCAGTGCTAGTAGTAGTCTAAGCTACGAGCAGTACTTC. The genes are TRBV20-1 and TRBJ2-7; D is ambiguous. The V end lost 3 bases, the J end lost 3 bases, and 12 bases lay between the germline ends. Germline V lookup: CDR1 DFQATT, CDR2 SNEGSKA (reference sequence). The CDR3 loop spans 13 amino acids.

The V call is TRBV7-2, the J call TRBJ2-7; 11 nucleotides match TRBD1. CDR1 and CDR2 (germline): SGHTA, FQGNSA. The trim removed 1 base at V and 6 bases at J, leaving 5 bases unmatched. The CDR3 has 15 residues. CDR3 nucleotide sequence: TGTGCCAGCAGCTTAGATCGGACAGGGGGCCGCGAGCAGTACTTC. This translates into CASSLDRTGGREQYF.

The gene calls are TRBV29-1 and TRBJ1-1, with D hard to call. V gave up 4 bases and J gave up 1 base, with 1 base separating them. The CDR3 is 10 amino acids. CDR1 is SQVTM and CDR2 is ANQGSEA in the germline V gene. The CDR3 DNA reads as TGCAGCGTTGCGAACACTGAAGCTTTCTTT. It is translated as CSVANTEAFF.

The chain is built from TRBV6-2 or TRBV6-3 and TRBJ1-2; D gene ambiguous. The germline V gene has CDR1 MNHEY and CDR2 SVGEGT. The CDR3 has 14 amino acids. The germline V and J ends were trimmed by 4 bases and 0 bases, with 9 bases remaining between them. The CDR3 loop reads CASSSRTSNYGYTF. In nucleotides, the CDR3 is TGTGCCAGCAGTTCCCGGACGTCTAACTATGGCTACACCTTC.

The V gene is TRBV6-6, the J gene TRBJ2-1, with 7 bases lining up with TRBD2. The CDR3 is 15 amino acids. The germline V gene encodes CDR1 MNHNY and CDR2 SVGAGI (reference sequence). The V and J ends lost 6 bases and 1 base, in that order; junction bases with no gene match: 6. The CDR3 sequence is CASSHGEGSYNEQFF. For the CDR3, the DNA is TGTGCCAGCAGCCACGGGGAGGGTTCCTACAATGAGCAGTTCTTC.

The V call is TRBV7-2, the J call TRBJ1-4; the D gene is possibly TRBD1 (6 bases). Trimming stripped 1 base from V and 7 bases from J, with 13 bases between. The CDR3 runs 15 residues. Germline V gives CDR1 SGHTA, CDR2 FQGNSA. The CDR3 sequence is CASSLEAGVTEKLFF. The CDR3 nucleotides read TGTGCCAGCAGCTTAGAGGCAGGGGTTACTGAAAAACTGTTTTTT.

The chain couples TRBV6-6 to TRBJ1-1, with D uncertain. Trimming removed 10 bases from V and 3 bases from J, with 12 bases in between. The length of the CDR3 is 12 residues. Germline values: CDR1 MNHNY, CDR2 SVGAGI (reference sequence). The CDR3 DNA is TGTGCCACCCAATCCCGTTACACTGAAGCTTTCTTT. It translates to CATQSRYTEAFF.

The chain carries TRBV9 and TRBJ1-4; perhaps TRBD1 as D (6 bases). The V end lost 0 bases, the J end lost 3 bases, and 12 bases lay between the germline ends. The CDR3 has 16 amino acids. Germline V gene data show CDR1 as SGDLS and CDR2 as YYNGEE. For the CDR3, the DNA is TGTGCCAGCAGCGTAGAACCGGGGGCGTCTAATGAAAAACTGTTTTTT. It specifies CASSVEPGASNEKLFF.

This chain uses TRBV18 with TRBJ1-2; tentatively, D is TRBD1 (5 bases). Trimming left V 2 bases short and J 5 bases short, with 12 bases between. CDR1 is KGHSH, CDR2 LQKENI, per germline. This CDR3 contains 14 residues. This CDR3 is CASSPELGLYGYTF. The CDR3 DNA sequence: TGTGCCAGCTCACCAGAATTGGGGCTTTATGGCTACACCTTC.

This chain links TRBV5-1 with TRBJ1-2, with 9 nucleotides matching TRBD1. The CDR3 is 15 residues long. Germline CDR1 is SGHRS and CDR2 is YFSETQ. The trim removed 2 bases at V and 6 bases at J, leaving 8 bases unmatched. The CDR3 sequence is CASSLLSGTGNGYTF. The CDR3 coding sequence is TGCGCCAGCAGCTTACTATCCGGGACAGGGAATGGCTACACCTTC. The full variable domain, in which reference TRBV5-1 and TRBJ1-2 provide the parts outside the CDR3, is KAGVTQTPRYLIKTRGQQVTLSCSPISGHRSVSWYQQTPGQGLQFLFEYFSETQRNKGNFPGRFSGRQFSNSRSEMNVSTLELGDSALYLCASSLLSGTGNGYTFGSGTRLTVV.

The V and J genes are TRBV5-5 and TRBJ2-3; the D gene is possibly TRBD1 (5 bases). V lost 2 bases and J 3 bases, leaving 13 bases between the germline ends. This CDR3 is 15 amino acids long. Germline V gene sequence: CDR1 SGHKS, CDR2 YYEKEE (reference sequence). The CDR3 reads CASSFLTVPTDTQYF. For the CDR3, the DNA is TGTGCCAGCAGCTTTTTGACAGTCCCAACAGATACGCAGTATTTT.

This chain connects TRBV30 to TRBJ1-1; 7 nucleotides agree with TRBD1. From germline, CDR1 is GTSNPN and CDR2 SVGIG (reference sequence). The CDR3 consists of 12 residues. V lost 4 bases, J lost 4 bases, and 3 bases stayed unmatched. The CDR3 coding sequence is TGTGCCTGGAACAGACAGGGCACTGAAGCTTTCTTT. Encoded protein: CAWNRQGTEAFF. The full variable domain, in which reference TRBV30 and TRBJ1-1 provide the parts outside the CDR3, is SQTIHQWPATLVQPVGSPLSLECTVEGTSNPNLYWYRQAAGRGLQLLFYSVGIGQISSEVPQNLSASRPQDRQFILSSKKLLLSDSGFYLCAWNRQGTEAFFGQGTRLTVV.

The rearrangement uses TRBV19 and TRBJ1-2, with D unresolved. V dropped 5 bases and J dropped 4 bases, with 14 bases sitting between them. Germline CDR1 reads LNHDA; CDR2 reads SQIVND (reference sequence). This CDR3 comprises 14 residues. Here the CDR3 reads CASSEYQALYGYTF. DNA for the CDR3: TGTGCCAGTAGTGAATACCAGGCCCTCTATGGCTACACCTTC.

V gene TRBV5-5 combines with J gene TRBJ1-6, with D possibly matching TRBD1 (6 bases). V was clipped by 0 bases and J by 0 bases, with 16 bases between them. This CDR3 comprises 19 residues. Germline-derived CDR1 and CDR2 are SGHKS and YYEKEE (reference sequence). The CDR3 DNA reads TGTGCCAGCAGCTTGGGGTGGGACATCCTATTCTCCTATAATTCACCCCTCCACTTT. It yields the protein CASSLGWDILFSYNSPLHF.

The rearrangement uses TRBV5-1 and TRBJ1-1; TRBD1 might be the D (6 bases). Germline assignment: CDR1 SGHRS and CDR2 YFSETQ. Trimming took 2 bases from V and 11 from J, leaving 10 bases between them. The CDR3 is 11 residues long. For the CDR3, the DNA is TGCGCCAGCAGCTTATCAGGGGACGCTTTCTTT. Its translation is CASSLSGDAFF.

V usage is TRBV7-3 and J usage is TRBJ2-3; TRBD1 agrees at 7 bases. CDR3 size: 15 residues. Germline loops: CDR1 SGHTA, CDR2 FQGTGA. Germline trimming cut 2 bases from V and 6 bases from J; bases unmatched to any gene: 8. The CDR3 coding sequence is TGTGCCAGCAGCTTAGTCCCCGACAGGGTGGATACGCAGTATTTT. Amino acid sequence: CASSLVPDRVDTQYF. The whole variable domain, filled in from reference TRBV7-3 and TRBJ2-3, reads GAGVSQTPSNKVTEKGKYVELRCDPISGHTALYWYRQSLGQGPEFLIYFQGTGAADDSGLPNDRFFAVRPEGSVSTLKIQRTERGDSAVYLCASSLVPDRVDTQYFGPGTRLTVL.

The chain is built from TRBV7-2 and TRBJ1-2, with 9 nucleotides matching TRBD1. Germline V gene lookup returns CDR1 SGHTA and CDR2 FQGNSA. J gave up 4 bases and V 4 bases, and 4 bases lay outside the gene matches. This CDR3 spans 14 amino acids. The CDR3 protein is CASSWDRAAYGYTF. The CDR3 nucleotides read TGTGCCAGCAGCTGGGACAGGGCCGCCTATGGCTACACCTTC.

The chain uses TRBV12-5 and TRBJ1-1; maybe TRBD1 (6 bases). Germline CDR1 LGHNT, CDR2 FRNRAP. V was pared by 6 bases and J by 1 base, with 12 bases between. This CDR3 has 14 residues. The CDR3 sequence is CASGLGQTNTEAFF. The CDR3 DNA is TGTGCTAGTGGCCTCGGACAGACGAACACTGAAGCTTTCTTT.

The chain has TRBV9 and TRBJ2-1, with TRBD2 as a possible D gene (5 bases). This CDR3 is built from 16 residues. Germline V gene lookup returns CDR1 SGDLS and CDR2 YYNGEE. The V end lost 0 bases, the J end lost 1 base, and 11 bases lay between the germline ends. CDR3 in DNA: TGTGCCAGCAGCGTAGGGCCGGGGTTGTCCTACAATGAGCAGTTCTTC. This translates into CASSVGPGLSYNEQFF.

The J gene is TRBJ1-2, the V gene TRBV13; D unresolved. Germline CDR1 and CDR2: PRHDT and FYEKMQ (reference sequence). This CDR3 has 14 residues. Trimming cost V 2 bases and J 5 bases, with 12 bases left between them. CDR3 DNA: TGTGCCAGCAGCTTAACTGGGAAAGATTATGGCTACACCTTC. It specifies CASSLTGKDYGYTF.

The rearrangement uses TRBV11-1 and TRBJ2-5; maybe TRBD2 (6 bases). Germline loops: CDR1 SGHAT, CDR2 FQDESV (reference sequence). V dropped 1 base and J dropped 5 bases, with 11 bases sitting between them. This CDR3 has 14 residues. The CDR3 sequence: CASSLGGGVETQYF. The CDR3 nucleotides read TGTGCCAGCAGCTTAGGCGGAGGGGTGGAGACCCAGTACTTC.